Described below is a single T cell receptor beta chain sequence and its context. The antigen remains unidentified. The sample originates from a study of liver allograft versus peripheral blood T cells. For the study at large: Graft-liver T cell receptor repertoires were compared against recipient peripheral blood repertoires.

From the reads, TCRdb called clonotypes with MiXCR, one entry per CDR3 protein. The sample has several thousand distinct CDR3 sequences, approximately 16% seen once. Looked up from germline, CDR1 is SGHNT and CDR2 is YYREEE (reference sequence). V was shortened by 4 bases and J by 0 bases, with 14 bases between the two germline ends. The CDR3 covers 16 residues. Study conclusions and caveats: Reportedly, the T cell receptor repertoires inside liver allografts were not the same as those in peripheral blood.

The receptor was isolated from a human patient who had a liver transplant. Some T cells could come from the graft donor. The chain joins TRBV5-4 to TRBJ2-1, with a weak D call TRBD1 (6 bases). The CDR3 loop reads CASSEGTSSSYNEQFF. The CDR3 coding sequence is TGTGCCAGCAGCGAAGGGACATCCAGCTCCTACAATGAGCAGTTCTTC.